This T cell receptor beta chain appears in the sequencing data of a study of tumor-infiltrating lymphocytes in localized non-small cell lung cancer. Study information: Patients included smokers and never-smokers with various histologies, some sampled after neoadjuvant chemotherapy.

Using immunoSEQ multiplex PCR, the repertoire was profiled, and TCRdb retains in-frame clones only, with some absent. The sample includes 13,000 to 15,000 clones, 82% of them seen just once. Whole-study findings and limits: Different pieces of the same tissue went to different assays, confounding technical variation with intratumor heterogeneity. Tumor T-cell fraction from TCR sequencing was not associated with recurrence-free survival (p = 0.61). T-cell fraction did not differ between immunotypes IM1 and IM2.

Turning to this clone: The antigen remains undetermined.

There are 16 residues in the CDR3. V lost 8 bases and J 2 bases, leaving 20 bases between the germline ends. Germline CDR1 WNHNN, CDR2 SYGVQD (reference sequence). The V and J genes are TRBV10-1 and TRBJ2-3; tentative D call: TRBD1 (5 bases). The source of this sequence is a human donor with non-small cell lung cancer. Sequenced: lung tumor tissue. CDR3 DNA sequence: TGCGCCAGCGTAAAAGATTATCAGGGAAACACAGATACGCAGTATTTT. Translating it yields CASVKDYQGNTDTQYF.